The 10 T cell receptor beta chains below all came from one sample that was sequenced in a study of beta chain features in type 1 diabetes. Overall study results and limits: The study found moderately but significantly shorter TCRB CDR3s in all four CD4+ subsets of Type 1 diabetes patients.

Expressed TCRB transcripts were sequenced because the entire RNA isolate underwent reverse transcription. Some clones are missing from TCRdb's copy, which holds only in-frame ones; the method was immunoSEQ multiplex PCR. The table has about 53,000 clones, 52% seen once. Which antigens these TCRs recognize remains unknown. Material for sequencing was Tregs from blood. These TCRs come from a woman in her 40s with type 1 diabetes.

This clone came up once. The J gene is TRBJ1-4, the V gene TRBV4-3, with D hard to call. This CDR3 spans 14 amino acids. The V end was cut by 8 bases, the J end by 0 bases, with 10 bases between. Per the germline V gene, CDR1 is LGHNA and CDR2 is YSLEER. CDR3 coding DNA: TGCGCCAGCTCCTACCTGGCAACTAATGAAAAACTGTTTTTT. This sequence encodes CASSYLATNEKLFF.

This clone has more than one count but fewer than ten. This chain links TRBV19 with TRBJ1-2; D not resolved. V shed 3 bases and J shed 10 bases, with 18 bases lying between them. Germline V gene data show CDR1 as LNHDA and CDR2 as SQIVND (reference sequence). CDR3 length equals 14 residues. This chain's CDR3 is CASSIPGSAMFYTF. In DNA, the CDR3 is TGTGCCAGTAGTATTCCGGGAAGCGCCATGTTCTACACCTTC.

The CDR3: CASSFGREASRETQYF. The CDR3 DNA reads as TGTGCCAGCAGCTTCGGGCGGGAGGCGAGTCGAGAGACCCAGTACTTC. V is TRBV11-2 and J is TRBJ2-5; TRBD2 aligns across 8 bases. CDR1 SGHAT and CDR2 FQNNGV come from the germline V gene. Trimming cost V 3 bases and J 4 bases; bases outside gene matches: 10. This CDR3 spans 16 amino acids.

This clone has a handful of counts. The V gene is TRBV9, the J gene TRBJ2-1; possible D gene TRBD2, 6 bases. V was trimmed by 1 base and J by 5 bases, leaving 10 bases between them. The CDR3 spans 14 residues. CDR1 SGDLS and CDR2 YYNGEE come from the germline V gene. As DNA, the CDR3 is TGTGCCAGCAGCGTAAGCGGGTCAAACAATGAGCAGTTCTTC. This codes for CASSVSGSNNEQFF.

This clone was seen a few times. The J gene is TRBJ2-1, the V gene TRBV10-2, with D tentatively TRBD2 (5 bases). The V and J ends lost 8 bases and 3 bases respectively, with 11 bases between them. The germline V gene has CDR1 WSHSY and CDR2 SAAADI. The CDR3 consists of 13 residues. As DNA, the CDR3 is TGCGCCAGCGGAGCGGTCCACTACAATGAGCAGTTCTTC. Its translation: CASGAVHYNEQFF.

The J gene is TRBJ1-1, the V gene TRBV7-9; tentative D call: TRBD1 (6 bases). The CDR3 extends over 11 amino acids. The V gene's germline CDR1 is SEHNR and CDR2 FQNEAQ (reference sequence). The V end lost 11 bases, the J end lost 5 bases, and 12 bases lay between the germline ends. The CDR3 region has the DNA TGTGCCTGCGGGGGGCAGACTGAAGCTTTCTTT. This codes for CACGGQTEAFF.

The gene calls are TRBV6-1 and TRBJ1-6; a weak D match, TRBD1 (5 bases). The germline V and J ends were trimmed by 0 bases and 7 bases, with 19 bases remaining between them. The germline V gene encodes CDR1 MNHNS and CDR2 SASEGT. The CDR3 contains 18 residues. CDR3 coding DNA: TGTGCCAGCAGTGAAGCTGTCACGGGGGGGAGGCTGAATTCACCCCTCCACTTT. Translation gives CASSEAVTGGRLNSPLHF.

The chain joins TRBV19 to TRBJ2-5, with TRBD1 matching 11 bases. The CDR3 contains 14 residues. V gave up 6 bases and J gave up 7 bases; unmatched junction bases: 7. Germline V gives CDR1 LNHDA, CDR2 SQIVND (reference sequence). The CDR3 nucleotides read TGTGCCAGTAGCGTAGCGGGGACAGGGGGGACCCAGTACTTC. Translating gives CASSVAGTGGTQYF. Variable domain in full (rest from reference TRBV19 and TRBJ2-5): DGGITQSPKYLFRKEGQNVTLSCEQNLNHDAMYWYRQDPGQGLRLIYYSQIVNDFQKGDIAEGYSVSREKKESFPLTVTSAQKNPTAFYLCASSVAGTGGTQYFGPGTRLLVL.

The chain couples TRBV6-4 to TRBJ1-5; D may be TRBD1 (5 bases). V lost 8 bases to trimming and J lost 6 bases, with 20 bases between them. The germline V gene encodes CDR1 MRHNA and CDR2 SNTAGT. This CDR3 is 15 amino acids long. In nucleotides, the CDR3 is TGTGCCAGCGGGGGGGGTGAGCCGTGGGGTCAGCCCCAGCATTTT. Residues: CASGGGEPWGQPQHF.

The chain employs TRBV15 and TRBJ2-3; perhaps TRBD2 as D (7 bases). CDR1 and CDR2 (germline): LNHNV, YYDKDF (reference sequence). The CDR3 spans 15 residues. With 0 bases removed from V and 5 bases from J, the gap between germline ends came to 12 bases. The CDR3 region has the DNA TGTGCCACCAGCAGAGAGGGGGGGCGCGGAGATACGCAGTATTTT. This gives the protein CATSREGGRGDTQYF.